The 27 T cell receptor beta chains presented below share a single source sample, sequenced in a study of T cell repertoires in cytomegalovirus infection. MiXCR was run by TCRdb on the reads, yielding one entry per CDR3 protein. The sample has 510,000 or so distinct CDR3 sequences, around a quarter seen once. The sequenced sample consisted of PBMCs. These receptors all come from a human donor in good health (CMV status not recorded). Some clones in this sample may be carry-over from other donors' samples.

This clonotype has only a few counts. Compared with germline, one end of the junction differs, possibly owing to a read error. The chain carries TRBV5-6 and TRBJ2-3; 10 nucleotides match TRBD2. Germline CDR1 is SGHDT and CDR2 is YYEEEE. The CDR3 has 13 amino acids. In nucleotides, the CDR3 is TGTGCCAGCAGCCTTTATTCGCTAGCGGGGGAGGTGTTT. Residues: CASSLYSLAGEVF.

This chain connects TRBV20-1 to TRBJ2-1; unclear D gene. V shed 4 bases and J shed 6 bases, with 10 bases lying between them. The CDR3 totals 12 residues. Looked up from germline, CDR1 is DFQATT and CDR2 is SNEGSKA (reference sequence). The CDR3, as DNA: TGCAGTGCTATATGGCTGGGCAATGAGCAGTTCTTC. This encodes CSAIWLGNEQFF.

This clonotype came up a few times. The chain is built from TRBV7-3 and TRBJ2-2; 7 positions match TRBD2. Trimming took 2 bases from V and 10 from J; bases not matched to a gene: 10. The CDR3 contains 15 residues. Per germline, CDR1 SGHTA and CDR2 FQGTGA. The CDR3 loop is CASSLQPSGAMELFF. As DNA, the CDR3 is TGTGCCAGCAGCTTACAGCCTAGCGGAGCGATGGAGCTGTTTTTT.

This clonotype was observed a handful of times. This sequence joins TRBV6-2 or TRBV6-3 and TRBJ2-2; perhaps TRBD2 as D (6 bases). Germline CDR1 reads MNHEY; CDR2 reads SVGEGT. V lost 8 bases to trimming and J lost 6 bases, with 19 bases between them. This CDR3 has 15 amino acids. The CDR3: CASYVDGRGAGELFF. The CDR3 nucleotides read TGTGCCAGCTACGTCGACGGGAGAGGTGCCGGGGAGCTGTTTTTT.

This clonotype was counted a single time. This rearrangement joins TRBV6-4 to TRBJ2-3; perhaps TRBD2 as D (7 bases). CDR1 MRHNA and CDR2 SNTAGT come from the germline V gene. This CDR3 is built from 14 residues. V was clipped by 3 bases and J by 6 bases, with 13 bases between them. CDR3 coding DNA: TGTGCCAGCAGTGAGGGGGCGGGGGTCGATACGCAGTATTTT. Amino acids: CASSEGAGVDTQYF.

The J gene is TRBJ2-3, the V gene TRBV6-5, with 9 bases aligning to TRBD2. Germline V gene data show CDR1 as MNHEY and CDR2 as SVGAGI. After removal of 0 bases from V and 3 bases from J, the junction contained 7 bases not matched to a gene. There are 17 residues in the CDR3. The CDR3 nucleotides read TGTGCCAGCAGTTACTCTTTAGCGGGAGTGGGAACAGATACGCAGTATTTT. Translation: CASSYSLAGVGTDTQYF.

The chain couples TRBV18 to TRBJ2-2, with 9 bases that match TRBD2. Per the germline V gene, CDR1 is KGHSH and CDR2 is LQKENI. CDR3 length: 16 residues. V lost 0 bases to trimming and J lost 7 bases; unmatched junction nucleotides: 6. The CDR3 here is CASSPPAGGIHGELFF. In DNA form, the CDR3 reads TGTGCCAGCTCACCACCCGCGGGAGGGATTCACGGGGAGCTGTTTTTT.

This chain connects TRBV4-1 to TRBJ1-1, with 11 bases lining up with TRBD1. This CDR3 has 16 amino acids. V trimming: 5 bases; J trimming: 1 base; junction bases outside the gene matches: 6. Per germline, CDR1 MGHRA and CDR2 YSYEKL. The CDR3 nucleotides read TGCGCCAGCAGCAAGGGACAGGGGGAGACGAACACTGAAGCTTTCTTT. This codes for CASSKGQGETNTEAFF.

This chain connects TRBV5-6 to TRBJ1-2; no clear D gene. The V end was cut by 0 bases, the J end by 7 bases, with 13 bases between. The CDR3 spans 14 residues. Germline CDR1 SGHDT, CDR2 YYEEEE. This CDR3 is CASSLAVQPGGYTF. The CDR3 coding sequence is TGTGCCAGCAGCTTGGCGGTGCAGCCCGGTGGCTACACCTTC. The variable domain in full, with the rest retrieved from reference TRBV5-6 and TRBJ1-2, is DAGVTQSPTHLIKTRGQQVTLRCSPKSGHDTVSWYQQALGQGPQFIFQYYEEEERQRGNFPDRFSGHQFPNYSSELNVNALLLGDSALYLCASSLAVQPGGYTFGSGTRLTVV.

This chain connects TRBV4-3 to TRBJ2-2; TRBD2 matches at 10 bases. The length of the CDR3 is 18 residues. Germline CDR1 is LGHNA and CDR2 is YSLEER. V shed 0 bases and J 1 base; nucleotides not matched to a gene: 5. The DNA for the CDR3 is TGCGCCAGCAGCCAAGATGGGCTAGCGGGGGTGAACACCGGGGAGCTGTTTTTT. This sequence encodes CASSQDGLAGVNTGELFF.

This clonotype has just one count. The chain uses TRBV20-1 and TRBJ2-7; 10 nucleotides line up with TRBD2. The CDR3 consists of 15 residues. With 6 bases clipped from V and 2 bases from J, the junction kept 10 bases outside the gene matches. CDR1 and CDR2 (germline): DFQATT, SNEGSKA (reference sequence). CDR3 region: CSARQWTSGTYEQYF. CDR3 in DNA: TGCAGTGCCCGCCAATGGACTAGCGGTACCTACGAGCAGTACTTC.

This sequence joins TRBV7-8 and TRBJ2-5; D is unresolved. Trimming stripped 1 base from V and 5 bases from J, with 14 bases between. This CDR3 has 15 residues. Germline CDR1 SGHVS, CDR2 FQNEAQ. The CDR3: CASSLVRVMVETQYF. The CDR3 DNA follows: TGTGCCAGCAGCTTAGTTAGGGTCATGGTTGAGACCCAGTACTTC.

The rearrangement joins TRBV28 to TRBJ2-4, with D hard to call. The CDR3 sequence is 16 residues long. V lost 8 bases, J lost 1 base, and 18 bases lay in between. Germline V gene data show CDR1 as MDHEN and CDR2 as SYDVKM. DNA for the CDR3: TGTGCCAGCCTCTCGGCCACCTCGGTGGCCAAAAACATTCAGTACTTC. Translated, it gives CASLSATSVAKNIQYF.

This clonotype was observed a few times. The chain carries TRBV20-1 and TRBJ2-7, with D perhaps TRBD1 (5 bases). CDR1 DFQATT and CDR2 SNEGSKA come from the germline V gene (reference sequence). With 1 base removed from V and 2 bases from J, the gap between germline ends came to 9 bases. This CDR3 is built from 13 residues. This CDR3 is CSARGDSTYEQYF. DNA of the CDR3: TGCAGTGCTAGAGGTGACAGTACCTACGAGCAGTACTTC.

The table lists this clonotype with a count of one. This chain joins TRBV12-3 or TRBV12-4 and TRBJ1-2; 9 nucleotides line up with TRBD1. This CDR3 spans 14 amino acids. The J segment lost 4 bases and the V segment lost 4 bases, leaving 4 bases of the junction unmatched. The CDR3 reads CASSSGDRVYGYTF. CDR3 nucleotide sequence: TGTGCCAGCAGTTCCGGGGACAGGGTCTATGGCTACACCTTC.

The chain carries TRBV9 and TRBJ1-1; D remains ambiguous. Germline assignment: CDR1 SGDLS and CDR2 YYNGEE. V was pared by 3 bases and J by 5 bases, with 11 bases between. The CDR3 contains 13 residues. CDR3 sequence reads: CASSANLKTEAFF. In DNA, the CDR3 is TGTGCCAGCAGCGCCAATCTAAAAACTGAAGCTTTCTTT.

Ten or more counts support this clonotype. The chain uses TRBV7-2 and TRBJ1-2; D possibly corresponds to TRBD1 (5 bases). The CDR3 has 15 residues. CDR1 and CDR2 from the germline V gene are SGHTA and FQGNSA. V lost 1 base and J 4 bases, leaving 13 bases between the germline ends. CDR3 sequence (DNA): TGTGCCAGCAGCTTAGGGGACGGACCGGGCTATGGCTACACCTTC. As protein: CASSLGDGPGYGYTF.

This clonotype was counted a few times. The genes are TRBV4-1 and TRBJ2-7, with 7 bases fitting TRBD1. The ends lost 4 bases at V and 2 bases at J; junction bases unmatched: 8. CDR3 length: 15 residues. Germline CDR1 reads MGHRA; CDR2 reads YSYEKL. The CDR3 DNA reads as TGCGCCAGCAGCCTGGCCGGGACAGTCCCCTACGAGCAGTACTTC. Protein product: CASSLAGTVPYEQYF.

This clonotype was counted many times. CDR3 sequence reads: CASSLGSGQAEKLFF. CDR3 coding DNA: TGTGCCAGCAGCTTGGGCTCGGGACAAGCTGAAAAACTGTTTTTT. The chain recombines TRBV7-2 with TRBJ1-4; tentatively, D is TRBD1 (6 bases). The V end was cut by 3 bases, the J end by 7 bases, with 15 bases between. The CDR3 contains 15 residues. Germline-derived CDR1 and CDR2 are SGHTA and FQGNSA.

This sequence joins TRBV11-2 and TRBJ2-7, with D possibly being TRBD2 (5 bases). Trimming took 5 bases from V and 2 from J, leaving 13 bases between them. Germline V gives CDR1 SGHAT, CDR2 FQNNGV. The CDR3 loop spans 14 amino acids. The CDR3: CASSTQLVPYEQYV. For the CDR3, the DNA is TGTGCCAGCAGCACGCAACTAGTCCCCTACGAGCAGTACGTC.

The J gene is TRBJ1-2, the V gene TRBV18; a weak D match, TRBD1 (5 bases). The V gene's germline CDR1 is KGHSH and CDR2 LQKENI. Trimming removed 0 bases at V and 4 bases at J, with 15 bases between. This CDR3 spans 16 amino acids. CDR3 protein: CASSPPPGSQGYGYTF. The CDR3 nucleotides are TGTGCCAGCTCACCACCCCCGGGGTCCCAGGGCTATGGCTACACCTTC.

In DNA, the CDR3 is TGTGCCAGCAGTTTATTTCGACAGGGTGGCGAAAAACTGTTTTTT. Translation gives CASSLFRQGGEKLFF. The chain joins TRBV28 to TRBJ1-4; 7 bases align to TRBD1. The J segment lost 8 bases and the V segment lost 1 base, leaving 7 bases of the junction unmatched. Per the germline V gene, CDR1 is MDHEN and CDR2 is SYDVKM. The CDR3 has 15 residues.

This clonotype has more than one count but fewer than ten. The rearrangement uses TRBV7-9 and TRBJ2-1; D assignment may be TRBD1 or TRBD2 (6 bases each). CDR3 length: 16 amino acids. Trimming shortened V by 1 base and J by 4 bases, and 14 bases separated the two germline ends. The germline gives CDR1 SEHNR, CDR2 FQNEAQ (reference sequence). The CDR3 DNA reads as TGTGCCAGCAGCTTAGGGGGGGCAGCGGAATACAATGAGCAGTTCTTC. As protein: CASSLGGAAEYNEQFF.

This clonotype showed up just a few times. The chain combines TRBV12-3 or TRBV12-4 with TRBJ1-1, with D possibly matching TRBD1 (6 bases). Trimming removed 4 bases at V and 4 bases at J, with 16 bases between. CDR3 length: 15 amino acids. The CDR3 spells CASSWGGGRVTEAFF. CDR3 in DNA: TGTGCCAGCAGTTGGGGGGGGGGGCGTGTCACTGAAGCTTTCTTT.

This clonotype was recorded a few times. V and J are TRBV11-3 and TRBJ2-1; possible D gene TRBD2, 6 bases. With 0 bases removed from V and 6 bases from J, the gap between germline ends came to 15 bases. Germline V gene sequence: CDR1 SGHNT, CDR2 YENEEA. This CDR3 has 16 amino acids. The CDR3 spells CASSLDRAGPRNEQFF. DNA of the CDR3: TGTGCCAGCAGCTTAGATAGGGCGGGGCCGCGCAATGAGCAGTTCTTC.

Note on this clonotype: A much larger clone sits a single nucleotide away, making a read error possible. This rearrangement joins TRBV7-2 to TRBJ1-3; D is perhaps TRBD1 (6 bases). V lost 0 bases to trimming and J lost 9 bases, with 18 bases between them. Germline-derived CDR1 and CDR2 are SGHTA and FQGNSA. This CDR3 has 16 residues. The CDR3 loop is CASSLAPGPTGATIYF. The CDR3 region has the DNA TGTGCCAGCAGCTTAGCCCCGGGACCGACAGGTGCCACCATATATTTT.

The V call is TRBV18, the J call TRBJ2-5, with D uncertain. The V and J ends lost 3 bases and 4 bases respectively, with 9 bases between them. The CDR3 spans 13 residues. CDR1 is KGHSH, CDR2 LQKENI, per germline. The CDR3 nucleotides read TGTGCCAGCTCACCGGGGTGGAGAGAGACCCAGTACTTC. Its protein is CASSPGWRETQYF.